This T cell receptor beta chain was found in a study of cytomegalovirus exposure and HLA in healthy donors. This PCR relied on a set of 60 Vbeta primers and 13 Jbeta primers. Authors' data handling: Later work found 74 million or so unique TCR beta chains, with roughly 11 million shared. Repertoires were generated with immunoSEQ multiplex PCR, while TCRdb's copy carries only in-frame clones and drops some. That table gives V, J and clone size, and the DNA gave D and trimming. Altogether 90,000 to 150,000 clones are present, roughly 15% being singletons, with the ten largest covering 1.9%. This clone was counted only a few times. The length of the CDR3 is 15 residues. Germline-derived CDR1 and CDR2 are SGDLS and YYNGEE. Trimming shortened V by 2 bases and J by 7 bases, and 16 bases separated the two germline ends.

The chain carries TRBV9 and TRBJ1-5, with D possibly being TRBD1 (6 bases). The receptor was derived from a woman in her late teens or twenties in good health and CMV-seronegative. The sample was PBMCs. The DNA for the CDR3 is TGTGCCAGCAGCGTTGGAGGGGGGGCTCGGCAGCCCCAGCATTTT. The encoded protein is CASSVGGGARQPQHF.